This TCR beta chain was profiled in a study of low-dose radiotherapy and immunotherapy resistance in tumors. Study as a whole: A dose of 1 Gy per fraction every two weeks went to Cohort 2, totaling 13 Gy over 26 weeks.

The sample's time point: before trial treatment. In its sample, this clonotype was seen many times. Primers targeting TRAV and TRBV primed first-strand cDNA, covering alpha and beta chains. Using a constant-region primer together with a V-primer adapter, TCRs were subjected to roughly 18 PCR cycles of amplification. Each CDR3 protein gets one entry after TCRdb re-called the reads with MiXCR. In the table there are tens of thousands of distinct CDR3 sequences, 31% of which are singletons. V lost 6 bases to trimming and J lost 0 bases, with 15 bases between them. This CDR3 has 14 amino acids. Germline CDR1 DFQATT, CDR2 SNEGSKA (reference sequence).

This specimen was PBMCs, taken before treatment. The receptor's source is a male donor with gallbladder cancer. The V call is TRBV20-1, the J call TRBJ2-7; TRBD1 is a possible D gene (5 bases). This CDR3 is CSALMVTGSYEQYF. CDR3 nucleotides: TGCAGTGCCCTAATGGTTACAGGCTCCTACGAGCAGTACTTC.